This section outlines one TCR beta chain sequence together with its context. Its antigen is not identified. Other DNA sequences in the sample encode the same CDR3. There were no recent acute infections or vaccinations among the donors, who were healthy HIV-negative adults. The CDR3 totals 15 residues. The germline CDR1 and CDR2 sequences are MNHNS and SASEGT. V shed 3 bases and J 0 bases; nucleotides not matched to a gene: 4. The data belong to a study of shared clonotypes between healthy human individuals. Findings and caveats of the study: Across subsets, estimated richness was generally greater for naive than for memory populations. Against clonotypes common to all four donors, non-shared ones had lower generation probabilities. Owing to a small donor count, the genetic and exposure-history diversity represented was limited.

Generated by immunoSEQ multiplex PCR, the TCRdb table keeps only in-frame clones and is missing some. The top ten hold approximately 0.13% of the sample, which has 2 million to 2.5 million clones, around 95% seen once. The sequence came from a young man in good health. The chain recombines TRBV6-1 with TRBJ2-7, with 8 bases lining up with TRBD2. The sample consisted of naive CD4+ T cells sorted from blood. Described subset: CD45RA+ positively selected. The CDR3 DNA follows: TGTGCCAGCAGTGATCGCGGGGGGCCCTCCTACGAGCAGTACTTC. It specifies CASSDRGGPSYEQYF.